This T cell receptor (beta chain) was identified in a study of T cells expressing NK-cell markers. Study at large: CD3+CD56+NKG2C+, CD3+CD56+NKG2C- and CD3+CD56-NKG2C+ T cells, once sorted, supplied the TCR beta repertoires.

General study points: Five or six of the donors carried dominant NKG2C+ clonotypes that took up about 1.0-7.0% of their CD8+ T cells. The HCMV specificity of the expanded NKG2C+ T cell clones stayed unresolved. Dominance of the CD3+CD56-NKG2C+ fraction by these clonotypes also held in four donors.

The CDR3 is made up of 13 amino acids. Germline CDR1 ENHRY, CDR2 SYGVKD. Worth noting for this clonotype: Its target is unknown.

TCRdb re-called the 5' RACE reads; one entry per CDR3 protein, DNA not given. In all, the sample yields 300,000 or so distinct CDR3 sequences. Sequenced sample: blood T cells: a sorted CD56 or NKG2C T cell subset, CD4+ or CD8+ T cells, or bulk PBMC T cells (not recorded which). This sequence originates from a woman aged 18 to 75 in good health. J is TRBJ2-7 and V is TRBV10-3; the TRBD2 assignment by TCRdb is unverifiable without DNA. CDR3: CAPPDWTSYEQYF.